A selection of T cell receptor beta chains follows, all from one sample in a study of cytomegalovirus exposure and HLA in healthy donors. The protocol was immunoSEQ multiplex PCR, while the TCRdb copy is restricted to in-frame clones and leaves out a portion. The sample has some 150,000 clones, 75% to 85% seen once. The sequenced sample was PBMCs. Every receptor here comes from a woman aged 50 to 60 in good health and CMV-seropositive. Both conserved end residues are part of each CDR3. The D gene is left open where the match is weak. Clone sizes are given selectively: once, few, many, or a class where the clone is expanded.

v_call	clone_size	d_call	j_call	cdr3_nt	cdr3_aa
TRBV7-2	NA	NA	TRBJ1-5	TGTGCCAGCAGCTTAAATTCGGATCAGCCCCAGCATTTT	CASSLNSDQPQHF
TRBV18	once	NA	TRBJ1-2	TGTGCCAGCTCACCGATCTACAGGGAGAATGGCTACACCTTC	CASSPIYRENGYTF
TRBV10-3	NA	TRBD2	TRBJ2-2	TGTGCCATCAGTGAACCTGAAGCGGGAGAAAACTTAATCACCGGGGAGCTGTTTTTT	CAISEPEAGENLITGELFF
TRBV7-3	NA	TRBD2	TRBJ2-1	TGTGCCAGCAGCTTCGGGACTAGCGGGGGTAGGAATGAGCAGTTCTTC	CASSFGTSGGRNEQFF
TRBV9	few	TRBD2	TRBJ2-5	TGTGCCAGCAGCGTAGGGAGCGGGGGGGCCATTGAGACCCAGTACTTC	CASSVGSGGAIETQYF
TRBV2	NA	NA	TRBJ2-3	TGTGCCAGCAGCGGACTGGGAGATACGCAGTATTTT	CASSGLGDTQYF
TRBV2	few	NA	TRBJ1-2	TGTGCCAGCCACTCTCAAGGGGCCGCCCTCTATGGCTACACCTTC	CASHSQGAALYGYTF
TRBV10-2	NA	NA	TRBJ1-1	TGCGCCAGCTATGAGACACTCAACACTGAAGCTTTCTTT	CASYETLNTEAFF
TRBV7-9	NA	TRBD1	TRBJ1-2	TGTGCCAGCAGCTTCCGAAATACAGGGGGCGGCCGCTATGGCTACACCTTC	CASSFRNTGGGRYGYTF
TRBV2	once	NA	TRBJ2-2	TGTGCCAGCAGTGAAAATAGAGACACCGGGGAGCTGTTTTTT	CASSENRDTGELFF
TRBV5-1	NA	TRBD1	TRBJ1-2	TGCGCCAGCAGCCTTGGACAGGGGGCGGCTGGCTACACCTTC	CASSLGQGAAGYTF
TRBV19	NA	TRBD2	TRBJ2-7	TGTGCCAGTAGTTCCAACGAGGGACTAGCGGGATACGAGCAGTACTTC	CASSSNEGLAGYEQYF
TRBV20-1	NA	NA	TRBJ2-4	TGCAGTGCTAGTCATAACATTCAGTACTTC	CSASHNIQYF
TRBV2	NA	NA	TRBJ1-1	TGTGCCAGCAGTGAAGACAGGGTGCCGTTCTTT	CASSEDRVPFF
TRBV4-2	few	TRBD1	TRBJ1-1	TGTGCCAGCAGCCAAGATGGGACAGGGGGGTCTCGAGCTTTCTTT	CASSQDGTGGSRAFF